Described below is a single TCR beta chain sequence and its context. Extracted from the samples, RNA was reverse transcribed into cDNA to serve as the sequencing template. Only in-frame clones appear in the TCRdb table, and some are missing; sequencing was by immunoSEQ multiplex PCR. The top ten clones hold over 15% of a sample with 100,000 or so clones, 60% of them seen once. The data were obtained in a study of CD8+ T cells in alopecia areata. CDR3 size: 18 residues. The germline V gene has CDR1 SNHLY and CDR2 FYNNEI. Trimming removed 7 bases from V and 0 bases from J; junction bases left unmatched: 11. The treatment denotes: oral pan-JAK inhibitor, 5-10 mg twice daily.

This receptor was obtained from a human donor with alopecia areata. Here the sequenced sample was CD8+ T cells sorted from blood, taken at approximately week 61, from a patient treated with tofacitinib. V usage is TRBV2 and J usage is TRBJ2-2; 10 bases line up with TRBD1. The CDR3 spells CASTTRDRGITNTGELFF. Written as DNA, the CDR3 is TGTGCCAGCACCACTCGGGACAGGGGAATTACGAACACCGGGGAGCTGTTTTTT.